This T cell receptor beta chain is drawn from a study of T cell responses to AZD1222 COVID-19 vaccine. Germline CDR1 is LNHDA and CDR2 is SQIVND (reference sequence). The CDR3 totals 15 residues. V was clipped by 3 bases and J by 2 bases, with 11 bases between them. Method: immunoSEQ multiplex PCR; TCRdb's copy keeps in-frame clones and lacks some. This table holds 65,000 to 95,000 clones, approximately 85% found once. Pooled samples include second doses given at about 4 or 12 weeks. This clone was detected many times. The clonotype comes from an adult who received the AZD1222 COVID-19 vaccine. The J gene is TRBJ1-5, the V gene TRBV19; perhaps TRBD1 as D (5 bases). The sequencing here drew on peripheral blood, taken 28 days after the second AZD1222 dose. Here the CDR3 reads CASSIWGDGNQPQHF. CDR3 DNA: TGTGCCAGTAGTATCTGGGGGGATGGCAATCAGCCCCAGCATTTT.